This T cell receptor beta chain appears in the sequencing data of a study of OX40 agonist ivuxolimab in advanced cancers. Across the study: Every 2 weeks, patients got intravenous ivuxolimab at one of six dose levels (0.01-10 mg/kg).

V was pared by 10 bases and J by 5 bases, with 17 bases between. Germline CDR1 reads ENHRY; CDR2 reads SYGVKD. The CDR3 contains 13 residues. The table came from immunoSEQ multiplex PCR; TCRdb's copy has only in-frame clones and leaves some out. The repertoire holds some 74,000 clones, with around 94% as singletons. The sequence was obtained from an adult with an advanced solid tumor such as melanoma, head and neck, liver or kidney cancer. The chain is built from TRBV10-3 and TRBJ1-2, with a possible D match to TRBD1 (5 bases). This specimen consisted of CD4+ or CD8+ T cells sorted from blood, obtained in a trial of the OX40 agonist ivuxolimab. CDR3 sequence (DNA): TGTGCCACTAGCGGAGGGGAAAGGTATGGCTACACCTTC. Encoded protein: CATSGGERYGYTF.